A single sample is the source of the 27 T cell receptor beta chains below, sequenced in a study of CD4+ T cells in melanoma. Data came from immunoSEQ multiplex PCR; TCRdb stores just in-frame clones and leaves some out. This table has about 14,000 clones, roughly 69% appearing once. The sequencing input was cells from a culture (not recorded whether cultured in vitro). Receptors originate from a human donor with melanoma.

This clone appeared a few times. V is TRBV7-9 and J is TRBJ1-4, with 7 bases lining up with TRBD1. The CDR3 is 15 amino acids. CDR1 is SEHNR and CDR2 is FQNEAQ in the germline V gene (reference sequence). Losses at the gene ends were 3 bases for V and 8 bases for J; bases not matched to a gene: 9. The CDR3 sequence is CASSFGDREGEKLFF. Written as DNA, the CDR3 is TGTGCCAGCAGCTTTGGCGACAGGGAGGGGGAAAAACTGTTTTTT.

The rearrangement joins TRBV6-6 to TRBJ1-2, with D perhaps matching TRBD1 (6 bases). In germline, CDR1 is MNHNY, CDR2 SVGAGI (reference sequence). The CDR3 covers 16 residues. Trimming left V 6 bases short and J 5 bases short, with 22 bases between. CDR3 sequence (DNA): TGTGCCAGCAGCGTATCTGACTGGGACACACGGTATGGCTACACCTTC. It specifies CASSVSDWDTRYGYTF.

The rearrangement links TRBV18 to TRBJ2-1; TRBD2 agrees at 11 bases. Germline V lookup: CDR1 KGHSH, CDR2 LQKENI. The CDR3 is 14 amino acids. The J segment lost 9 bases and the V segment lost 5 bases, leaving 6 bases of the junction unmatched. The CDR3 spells CASSTNSGGAEQFF. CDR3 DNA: TGTGCCAGCTCAACTAATAGCGGGGGGGCTGAGCAGTTCTTC.

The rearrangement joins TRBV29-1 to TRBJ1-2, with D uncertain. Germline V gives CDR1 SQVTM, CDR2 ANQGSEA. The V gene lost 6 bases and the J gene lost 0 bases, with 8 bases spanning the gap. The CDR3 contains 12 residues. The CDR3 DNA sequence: TGCAGCGTCTTTTCAGCTAACTATGGCTACACCTTC. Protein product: CSVFSANYGYTF.

Here the CDR3 DNA reads TGTGCCAGCAGCCGGACAGGGGTCAATTCACCCCTCCACTTT. The encoded protein is CASSRTGVNSPLHF. The chain is built from TRBV11-2 and TRBJ1-6, with 9 bases matching TRBD1. Per the germline V gene, CDR1 is SGHAT and CDR2 is FQNNGV. CDR3 size: 14 residues. The V gene end was trimmed by 5 bases and the J gene end by 7 bases; junction bases not matched to a gene: 3.

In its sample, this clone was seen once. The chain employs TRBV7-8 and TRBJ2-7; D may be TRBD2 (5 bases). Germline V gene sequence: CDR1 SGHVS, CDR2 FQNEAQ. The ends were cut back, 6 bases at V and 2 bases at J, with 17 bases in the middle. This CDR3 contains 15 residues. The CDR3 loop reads CASSPKRVRPYEQYF. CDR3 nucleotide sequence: TGTGCCAGCAGTCCTAAGAGGGTCCGACCCTACGAGCAGTACTTC. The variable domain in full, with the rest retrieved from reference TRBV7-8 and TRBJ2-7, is GAGVSQSPRYKVAKRGQDVALRCDPISGHVSLFWYQQALGQGPEFLTYFQNEAQLDKSGLPSDRFFAERPEGSVSTLKIQRTQQEDSAVYLCASSPKRVRPYEQYFGPGTRLTVT.

The DNA of the CDR3 is TGTGCCAGCAGATCGAGGGATGCAGCTGAAGCTTTCTTT. Its protein product is CASRSRDAAEAFF. This rearrangement joins TRBV2 to TRBJ1-1; D uncertain. V lost 6 bases and J lost 6, with 14 bases in between. CDR1 and CDR2 from the germline V gene are SNHLY and FYNNEI. The length of the CDR3 is 13 residues.

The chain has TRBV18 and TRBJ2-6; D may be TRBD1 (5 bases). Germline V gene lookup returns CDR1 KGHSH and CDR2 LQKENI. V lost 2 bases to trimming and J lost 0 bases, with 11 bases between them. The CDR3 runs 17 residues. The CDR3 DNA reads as TGTGCCAGCTCACCATACAGGACGTACTCTGGGGCCAACGTCCTGACTTTC. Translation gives CASSPYRTYSGANVLTF.

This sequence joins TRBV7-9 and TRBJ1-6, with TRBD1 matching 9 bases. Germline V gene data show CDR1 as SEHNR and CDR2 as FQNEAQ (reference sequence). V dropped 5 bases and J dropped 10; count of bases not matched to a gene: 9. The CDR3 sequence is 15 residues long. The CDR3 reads CASSPTGTGLSPLHF. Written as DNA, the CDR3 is TGTGCCAGCAGCCCGACCGGGACAGGGTTGTCACCCCTCCACTTT.

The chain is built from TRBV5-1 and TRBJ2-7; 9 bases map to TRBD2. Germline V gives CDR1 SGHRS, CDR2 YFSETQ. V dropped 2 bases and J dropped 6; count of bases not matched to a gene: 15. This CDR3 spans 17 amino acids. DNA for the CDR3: TGCGCCAGCAGCTTCGGGGATCTAGCGGGGAATGGTCGCGAGCAGTACTTC. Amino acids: CASSFGDLAGNGREQYF.

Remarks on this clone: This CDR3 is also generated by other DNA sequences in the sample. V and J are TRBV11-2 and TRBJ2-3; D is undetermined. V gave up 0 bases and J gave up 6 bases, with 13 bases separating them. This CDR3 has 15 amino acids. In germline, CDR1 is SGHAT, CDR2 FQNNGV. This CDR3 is CASSLDSRNGDTQYF. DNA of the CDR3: TGTGCCAGCAGCTTAGATTCGAGAAACGGCGATACGCAGTATTTT.

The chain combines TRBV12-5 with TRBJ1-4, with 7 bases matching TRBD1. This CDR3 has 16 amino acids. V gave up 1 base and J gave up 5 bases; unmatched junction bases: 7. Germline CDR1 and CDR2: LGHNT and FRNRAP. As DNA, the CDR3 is TGTGCTAGTGGTTTGGCCCGACAGGGAGGAAATGAAAAACTGTTTTTT. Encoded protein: CASGLARQGGNEKLFF.

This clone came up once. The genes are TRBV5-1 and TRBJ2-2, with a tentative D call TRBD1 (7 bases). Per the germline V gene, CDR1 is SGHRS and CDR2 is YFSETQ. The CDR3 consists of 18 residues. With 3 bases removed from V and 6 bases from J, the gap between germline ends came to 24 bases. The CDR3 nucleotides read TGCGCCAGCAGCTCCTCAGTGGGGGGACAGATTCTGCCCGGGGAGCTGTTTTTT. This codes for CASSSSVGGQILPGELFF.

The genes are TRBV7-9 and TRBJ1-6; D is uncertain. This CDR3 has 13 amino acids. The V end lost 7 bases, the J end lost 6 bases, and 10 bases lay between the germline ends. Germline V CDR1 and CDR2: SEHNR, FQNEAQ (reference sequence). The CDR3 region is CASKGYSNSPLHF. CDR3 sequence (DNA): TGTGCCAGCAAGGGATACTCTAATTCACCCCTCCACTTT.

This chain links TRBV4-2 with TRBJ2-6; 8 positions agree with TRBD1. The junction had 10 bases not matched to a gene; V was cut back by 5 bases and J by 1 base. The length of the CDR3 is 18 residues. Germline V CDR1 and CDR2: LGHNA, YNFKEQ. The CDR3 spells CASSLPPGQESGANVLTF. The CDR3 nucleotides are TGTGCCAGCAGCTTGCCGCCGGGACAGGAGTCTGGGGCCAACGTCCTGACTTTC.

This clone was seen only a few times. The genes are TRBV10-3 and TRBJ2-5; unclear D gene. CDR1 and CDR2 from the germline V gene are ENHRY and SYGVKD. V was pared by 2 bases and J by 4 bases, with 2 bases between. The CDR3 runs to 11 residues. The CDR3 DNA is TGTGCCATCAGTGAGCGAGAGACCCAGTACTTC. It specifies CAISERETQYF.

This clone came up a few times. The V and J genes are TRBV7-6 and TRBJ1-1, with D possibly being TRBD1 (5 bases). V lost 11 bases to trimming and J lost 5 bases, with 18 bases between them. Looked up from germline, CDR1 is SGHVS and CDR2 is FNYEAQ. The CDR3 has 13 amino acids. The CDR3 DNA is TGTGCCCAGCGCAGGGAGGGAAGGACTGAAGCTTTCTTT. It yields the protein CAQRREGRTEAFF.

The DNA for the CDR3 is TGCGCCAGCAGCATCGGGACTTCTCATAATTCACCCCTCCACTTT. Translated: CASSIGTSHNSPLHF. The chain uses TRBV5-1 and TRBJ1-6, with a weak D call TRBD1 (5 bases). This CDR3 has 15 residues. Looked up from germline, CDR1 is SGHRS and CDR2 is YFSETQ. V lost 4 bases and J lost 5, with 13 bases in between.

CDR3 region: CASSISSGGQTYF. The CDR3 nucleotides are TGTGCCAGCAGCATTTCTAGCGGGGGGCAGACGTATTTT. V is TRBV7-9 and J is TRBJ2-3; 11 bases are a match to TRBD2. Germline V gene lookup returns CDR1 SEHNR and CDR2 FQNEAQ (reference sequence). Trimming at V came to 5 bases and at J to 14 bases, leaving 9 bases not matched to a gene. CDR3 length equals 13 residues.

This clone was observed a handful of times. This CDR3 is CASSLTPDQETQYF. In nucleotides, the CDR3 is TGTGCCAGCAGCTTAACTCCAGACCAAGAGACCCAGTACTTC. The rearrangement uses TRBV7-3 and TRBJ2-5; D is uncertain. Trimming shortened V by 0 bases and J by 0 bases, and 5 bases separated the two germline ends. The CDR3 contains 14 residues. Germline-derived CDR1 and CDR2 are SGHTA and FQGTGA.

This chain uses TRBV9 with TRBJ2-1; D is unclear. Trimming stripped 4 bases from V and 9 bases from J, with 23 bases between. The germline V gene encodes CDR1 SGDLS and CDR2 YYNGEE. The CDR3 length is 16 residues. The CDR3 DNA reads TGTGCCAGCAGCCCTAGACCCCCGCACCTCTGGGGTGAGCAGTTCTTC. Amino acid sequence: CASSPRPPHLWGEQFF.

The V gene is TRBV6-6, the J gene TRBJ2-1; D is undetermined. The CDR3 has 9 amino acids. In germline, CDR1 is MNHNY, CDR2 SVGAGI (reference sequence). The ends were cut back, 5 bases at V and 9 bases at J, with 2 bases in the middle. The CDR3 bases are TGTGCCAGCAGTGGTGAGCAGTTCTTC. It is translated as CASSGEQFF.

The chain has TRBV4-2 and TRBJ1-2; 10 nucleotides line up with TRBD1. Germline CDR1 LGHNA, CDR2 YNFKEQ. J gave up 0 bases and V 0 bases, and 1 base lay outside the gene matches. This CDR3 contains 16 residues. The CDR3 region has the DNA TGTGCCAGCAGCCAAGAGACAGGGGGCTCTAACTATGGCTACACCTTC. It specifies CASSQETGGSNYGYTF.

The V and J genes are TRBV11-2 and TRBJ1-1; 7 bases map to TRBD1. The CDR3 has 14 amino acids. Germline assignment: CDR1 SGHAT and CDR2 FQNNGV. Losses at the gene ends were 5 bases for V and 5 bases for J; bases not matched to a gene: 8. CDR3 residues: CASSAQQGQTEAFF. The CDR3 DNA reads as TGTGCCAGCAGCGCCCAACAGGGACAGACTGAAGCTTTCTTT.

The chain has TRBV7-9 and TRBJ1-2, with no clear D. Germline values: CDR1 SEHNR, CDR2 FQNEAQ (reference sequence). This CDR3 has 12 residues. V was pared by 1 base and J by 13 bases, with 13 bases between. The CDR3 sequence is CASSLDEGVCTF. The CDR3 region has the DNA TGTGCCAGCAGCTTAGATGAGGGTGTCTGCACCTTC.

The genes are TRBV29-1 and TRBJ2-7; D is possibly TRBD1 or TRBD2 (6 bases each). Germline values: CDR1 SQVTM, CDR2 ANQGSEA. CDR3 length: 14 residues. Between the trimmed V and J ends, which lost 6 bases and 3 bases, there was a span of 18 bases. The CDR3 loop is CSVPGPGGNYEQYF. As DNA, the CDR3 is TGCAGCGTCCCTGGGCCCGGGGGCAACTACGAGCAGTACTTC.

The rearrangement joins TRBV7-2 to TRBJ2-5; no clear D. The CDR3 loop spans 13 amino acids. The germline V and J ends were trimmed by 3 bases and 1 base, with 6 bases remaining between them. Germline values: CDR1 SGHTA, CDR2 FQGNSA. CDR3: CASSLRIQETQYF. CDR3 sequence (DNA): TGTGCCAGCAGCTTGAGGATCCAAGAGACCCAGTACTTC.